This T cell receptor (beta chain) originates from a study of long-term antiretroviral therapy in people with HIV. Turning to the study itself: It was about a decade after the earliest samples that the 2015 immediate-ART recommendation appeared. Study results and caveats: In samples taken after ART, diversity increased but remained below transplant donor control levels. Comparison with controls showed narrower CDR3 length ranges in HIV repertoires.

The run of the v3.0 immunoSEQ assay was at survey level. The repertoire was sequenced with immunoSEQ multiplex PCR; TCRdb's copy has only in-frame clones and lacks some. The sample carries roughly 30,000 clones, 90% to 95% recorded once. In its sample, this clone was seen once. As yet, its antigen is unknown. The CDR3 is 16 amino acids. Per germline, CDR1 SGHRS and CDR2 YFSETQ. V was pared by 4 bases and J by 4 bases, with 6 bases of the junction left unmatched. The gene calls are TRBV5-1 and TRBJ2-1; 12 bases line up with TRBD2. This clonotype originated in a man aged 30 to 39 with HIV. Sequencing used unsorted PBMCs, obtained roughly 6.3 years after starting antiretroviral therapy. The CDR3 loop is CASSPFGLAGYNEQFF. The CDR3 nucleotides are TGCGCCAGCAGCCCCTTTGGACTAGCGGGATACAATGAGCAGTTCTTC.